One sample yielded the 10 T cell receptor beta chains listed below, sequenced in a study of shared clonotypes between healthy human individuals (dated by TCRdb to 2018 to 2021). The library was produced with the immunoSEQ multiplex PCR assay. Not all clones reach the TCRdb copy of this immuneACCESS table, which keeps in-frame sequences only. Checked studies attribute under half of the gap to unresolved V genes and leave the rest unexplained. This sample is represented by about 2,100,000 clones; about 92% of them were singletons. The leading ten clones occupy over 1.5% of the sample. CD8 naive samples were CD45RO-negative cells positively selected for CCR7, giving a CD45RA+CCR7+ population that excluded TemRA cells. Source material: naive CD8+ T cells from PBMCs. The sample's cell subset or site label is to be understood as: CD45RA+CCR7+. These receptors all come from a man between 18 and 35 years old in good health. Some clones in this sample may be carry-over from other donors' samples.

V and J are TRBV15 and TRBJ2-7; D may be TRBD1 or TRBD2 (5 bases each). Germline V gene sequence: CDR1 LNHNV, CDR2 YYDKDF (reference sequence). The CDR3 is 13 residues long. V dropped 6 bases and J dropped 4 bases, with 13 bases sitting between them. The CDR3 protein is CATSWGPPYEQYF. Written as DNA, the CDR3 is TGTGCCACCAGTTGGGGACCGCCATACGAGCAGTACTTC.

The chain combines TRBV4-1 with TRBJ1-1, with 9 bases matching TRBD1. V was pared by 1 base and J by 6 bases, with 15 bases of the junction left unmatched. Germline V gene lookup returns CDR1 MGHRA and CDR2 YSYEKL. The length of the CDR3 is 18 residues. The CDR3: CASSQVPGQGEGGPEAFF. The CDR3 DNA reads TGCGCCAGCAGCCAAGTACCGGGACAGGGAGAGGGGGGTCCTGAAGCTTTCTTT.

V gene TRBV27 combines with J gene TRBJ2-7, with 8 bases lining up with TRBD2. The CDR3 is 14 amino acids. V lost 6 bases, J lost 4 bases, and 8 bases stayed unmatched. CDR1 and CDR2 from the germline V gene are MNHEY and SMNVEV (reference sequence). CDR3 DNA sequence: TGTGCCAGCAGGTCGGGGGGGCGCCTTTACGAGCAGTACTTC. Its translation is CASRSGGRLYEQYF.

The chain couples TRBV29-1 to TRBJ1-1; no reliable D call. Germline V gives CDR1 SQVTM, CDR2 ANQGSEA. This CDR3 has 13 residues. V shed 7 bases and J shed 5 bases, with 17 bases lying between them. Here the CDR3 DNA reads TGCAGCGCCCCCCGGAAGGGAGGAACTGAAGCTTTCTTT. This codes for CSAPRKGGTEAFF.

The CDR3 region is CATAGESYNEQFF. The CDR3 region has the DNA TGTGCCACCGCAGGGGAGTCCTACAATGAGCAGTTCTTC. The chain has TRBV15 and TRBJ2-1; D might be TRBD1 (6 bases). CDR3 size: 13 residues. The germline gives CDR1 LNHNV, CDR2 YYDKDF (reference sequence). V was cut by 8 bases and J by 1 base, with 9 bases left in between.

The chain is built from TRBV10-3 and TRBJ2-1; the match to TRBD1 covers 7 bases. Trimming took 10 bases from V and 4 from J; bases not matched to a gene: 13. Germline-derived CDR1 and CDR2 are ENHRY and SYGVKD. The CDR3 runs 15 residues. This CDR3 reads CATHQPGQIYNEQFF. In DNA, the CDR3 is TGTGCCACCCACCAACCGGGACAGATATACAATGAGCAGTTCTTC.

The rearrangement joins TRBV9 to TRBJ2-1; 11 nucleotides match TRBD2. There are 16 residues in the CDR3. V lost 3 bases and J lost 7; bases outside the gene matches: 9. CDR1 and CDR2 from the germline V gene are SGDLS and YYNGEE. DNA of the CDR3: TGTGCCAGCAGCGCAGTCAAGGGACTAGCGGAAAATGAGCAGTTCTTC. Translating it yields CASSAVKGLAENEQFF.

V is TRBV6-4 and J is TRBJ1-5; D remains unclear. V lost 6 bases and J 4 bases, leaving 10 bases between the germline ends. CDR1 and CDR2 (germline): MRHNA, SNTAGT. The CDR3 totals 13 residues. As DNA, the CDR3 is TGTGCCAGCAGCCTCGCGGGGAATCAGCCCCAGCATTTT. Its translation: CASSLAGNQPQHF.

This clone occurred once. This chain uses TRBV5-3 with TRBJ2-3; either TRBD1 or TRBD2 may supply D (5 bases each). TRBV5-3 is treated as an ORF (open reading frame) with a function not yet certain. The CDR3 is 14 amino acids. Trimming left V 4 bases short and J 0 bases short, with 9 bases between. The CDR3: CARSPRGSTDTQYF. The CDR3 DNA reads as TGTGCCAGAAGCCCCCGGGGCAGCACAGATACGCAGTATTTT.

This chain uses TRBV9 with TRBJ2-7; 10 positions agree with TRBD2. In germline, CDR1 is SGDLS, CDR2 YYNGEE. Trimming at V came to 1 base and at J to 7 bases, leaving 2 bases not matched to a gene. CDR3 length: 13 residues. The CDR3 sequence: CASSVTSGEEQYF. The CDR3 DNA follows: TGTGCCAGCAGCGTAACTAGCGGGGAGGAGCAGTACTTC.